This T cell receptor beta chain derives from a study of blood T cell repertoires in COVID-19. Those enrolled in Seattle joined during active infection and were followed longitudinally afterward. Original processing methods: Estimation of nucleated cell counts was performed using reference gene primer amplification. Using immunoSEQ multiplex PCR, the repertoire was profiled, and TCRdb retains in-frame clones only, with some absent. The V and J calls and clone size were taken over from that table, and D and trimming were inferred from the DNA. The sample lists some 200,000 clones, 70% to 90% occurring once. In this sample, this clone turned up many times. V was clipped by 4 bases and J by 0 bases; unmatched bases: 4. Per the germline V gene, CDR1 is MNHEY and CDR2 is SMNVEV (reference sequence). The CDR3 consists of 15 residues.

The sequencing sample was made of peripheral blood. This TCR derives from a man aged 45 to 65 with COVID-19, enrolled during active disease. The rearrangement uses TRBV27 and TRBJ1-1; 8 nucleotides align to TRBD1. The chain's CDR3 is CASSSGQGMNTEAFF. The CDR3 DNA sequence: TGTGCCAGCAGTTCCGGACAGGGAATGAACACTGAAGCTTTCTTT.